What follows are 30 T cell receptor beta chains derived from one specimen sequenced in a study of Ad26.COV2.S vaccination and SARS-CoV-2 variants. TCRdb's table, derived via immunoSEQ multiplex PCR, lists solely in-frame clones and lacks some. Of 300,000 to 400,000 clones in the sample, around 88% were seen once. Treatment in this sample: around 19 received Ad26.COV2.S at low or high dose, single or two shots; five or six received placebo; per-sample allocation not given. It was on day 63 after the first vaccine or placebo injection that samples were taken. The starting material was peripheral blood, obtained in a trial of Ad26.COV2.S vaccine versus placebo. All receptors come from a person between 18 and 59 years old who received the Ad26.COV2.S COVID-19 vaccine or a placebo.

The chain carries TRBV5-1 and TRBJ1-2, with TRBD1 as a possible D gene (6 bases). This CDR3 is built from 15 residues. Germline CDR1 SGHRS, CDR2 YFSETQ. V lost 3 bases and J lost 0, with 12 bases in between. CDR3 loop: CASSSDRTTNYGYTF. The CDR3 nucleotides are TGCGCCAGCAGCTCCGACAGGACAACTAACTATGGCTACACCTTC.

The chain recombines TRBV28 with TRBJ2-7; D is ambiguous. Germline lookup yields CDR1 MDHEN and CDR2 SYDVKM. This CDR3 has 11 amino acids. V lost 8 bases and J lost 0, with 5 bases in between. The chain's CDR3 is CASGDSYEQYF. The CDR3, as DNA: TGTGCCAGCGGGGACTCCTACGAGCAGTACTTC.

The chain employs TRBV3-1 (or the pseudogene TRBV3-2) and TRBJ2-3, with 8 bases that match TRBD2. CDR3 length: 20 amino acids. The germline V gene encodes CDR1 LGHDT and CDR2 YNNKEL (reference sequence). The junction had 18 bases not matched to a gene; V was cut back by 3 bases and J by 1 base. For the CDR3, the DNA is TGTGCCAGCAGCCATCACCCGGGACTAGTAGGAGTCCTCGGCACAGATACGCAGTATTTT. Translating gives CASSHHPGLVGVLGTDTQYF.

The table lists this clone with a few counts. This sequence joins TRBV28 and TRBJ1-6, with no clear D. Germline-derived CDR1 and CDR2 are MDHEN and SYDVKM. There are 14 residues in the CDR3. The germline V and J ends were trimmed by 10 bases and 5 bases, with 15 bases remaining between them. DNA of the CDR3: TGTGCCACTGCGCTCCGATTCAATAATTCACCCCTCCACTTT. The encoded protein is CATALRFNNSPLHF.

CDR3 sequence: CASSLDLAVYNEQFF. The CDR3 DNA sequence: TGTGCCAGCAGCTTAGATCTAGCGGTTTACAATGAGCAGTTCTTC. The rearrangement links TRBV7-8 to TRBJ2-1; 7 bases line up with TRBD2. Germline values: CDR1 SGHVS, CDR2 FQNEAQ. CDR3 length: 15 residues. Losses at the gene ends were 1 base for V and 4 bases for J; bases not matched to a gene: 4.

V and J are TRBV4-1 and TRBJ2-1, with TRBD2 matching 8 bases. CDR1 is MGHRA and CDR2 is YSYEKL in the germline V gene. Unmatched junction bases numbered 3, after V lost 0 bases and J lost 5 bases. The CDR3 is made up of 15 amino acids. The CDR3 nucleotides are TGCGCCAGCAGCCAAGACGCGGGGGGACACAATGAGCAGTTCTTC. Its translation is CASSQDAGGHNEQFF.

This chain joins TRBV6-6 and TRBJ2-7; D is possibly TRBD2 (6 bases). Between the trimmed V and J ends, which lost 7 bases and 5 bases, there was a span of 21 bases. From germline, CDR1 is MNHNY and CDR2 SVGAGI (reference sequence). The CDR3 spans 15 residues. The CDR3 sequence: CASNAYSGSSNEQYF. The CDR3 bases are TGTGCCAGCAACGCCTATAGCGGTTCTTCGAACGAGCAGTACTTC.

This chain links TRBV19 with TRBJ1-1; the D is unclear. CDR1 and CDR2 from the germline V gene are LNHDA and SQIVND (reference sequence). The V gene lost 7 bases and the J gene lost 3 bases, with 15 bases spanning the gap. The CDR3 is 14 amino acids. CDR3 sequence reads: CASTLEGAYTEAFF. The CDR3 DNA is TGTGCCAGTACTTTAGAAGGAGCCTACACTGAAGCTTTCTTT.

The rearrangement uses TRBV2 and TRBJ2-7, with D possibly being TRBD1 (5 bases). This CDR3 is 13 amino acids long. CDR1 is SNHLY and CDR2 is FYNNEI in the germline V gene. The germline V and J ends were trimmed by 8 bases and 3 bases, with 14 bases remaining between them. CDR3 in amino acids: CASFAPQGYEQYF. CDR3 sequence (DNA): TGTGCCAGCTTTGCCCCCCAGGGCTACGAGCAGTACTTC.

This clone has only a few counts. The gene calls are TRBV10-1 and TRBJ2-7, with TRBD1 identical over 9 bases. The germline V gene has CDR1 WNHNN and CDR2 SYGVQD (reference sequence). The CDR3 extends over 16 amino acids. The J segment lost 3 bases and the V segment lost 6 bases, leaving 12 bases of the junction unmatched. CDR3 residues: CASRGTGRGSNYEQYF. CDR3 nucleotides: TGCGCCAGCAGAGGGACAGGGCGAGGGAGTAACTACGAGCAGTACTTC.

This chain connects TRBV30 to TRBJ2-3; D is tentatively TRBD1 or TRBD2 (5 bases each). Germline loops: CDR1 GTSNPN, CDR2 SVGIG (reference sequence). The V and J ends lost 3 bases and 2 bases respectively, with 12 bases between them. This CDR3 is built from 14 residues. Here the CDR3 reads CAWRGELVTDTQYF. For the CDR3, the DNA is TGTGCCTGGAGGGGGGAACTTGTCACAGATACGCAGTATTTT.

As concerns this clone: Other DNA sequences of this sample code for an identical CDR3. The rearrangement joins TRBV19 to TRBJ2-7; 8 nucleotides match TRBD1. The germline gives CDR1 LNHDA, CDR2 SQIVND (reference sequence). The CDR3 contains 14 residues. Unmatched junction bases numbered 5, after V lost 5 bases and J lost 2 bases. CDR3 bases: TGTGCCAGTAGTGCCGGGACAGGAACCTACGAGCAGTACTTC. It yields the protein CASSAGTGTYEQYF.

The chain joins TRBV7-9 to TRBJ2-5, with D perhaps TRBD1 (5 bases). V was shortened by 1 base and J by 5 bases, with 8 bases between the two germline ends. CDR3 length: 13 residues. Germline V gene lookup returns CDR1 SEHNR and CDR2 FQNEAQ (reference sequence). CDR3 coding DNA: TGTGCCAGCAGCTTAGGGGGCGAGGAGACCCAGTACTTC. This encodes CASSLGGEETQYF.

This chain connects TRBV7-9 to TRBJ2-1; 7 bases line up with TRBD1. The germline gives CDR1 SEHNR, CDR2 FQNEAQ (reference sequence). The CDR3 sequence is 15 residues long. V was pared by 5 bases and J by 4 bases, with 8 bases of the junction left unmatched. CDR3 amino acids: CASSQRQGNYNEQFF. The CDR3 DNA reads as TGTGCCAGCAGCCAACGACAGGGCAATTACAATGAGCAGTTCTTC.

On this clone: Other DNA sequences in this sample translate to the same CDR3. The chain joins TRBV5-6 to TRBJ2-7; D remains unclear. Germline loops: CDR1 SGHDT, CDR2 YYEEEE. The V gene lost 1 base and the J gene lost 2 bases, with 4 bases spanning the gap. This CDR3 has 12 amino acids. The CDR3 loop reads CASSLTAYEQYF. CDR3 DNA sequence: TGTGCCAGCAGCTTGACTGCCTACGAGCAGTACTTC.

The table lists this clone with a count of one. The chain employs TRBV19 and TRBJ2-5, with D maybe TRBD2 (6 bases). This CDR3 is 15 amino acids long. The V and J ends lost 2 bases and 2 bases respectively, with 12 bases between them. Germline loops: CDR1 LNHDA, CDR2 SQIVND (reference sequence). Here the CDR3 reads CASSISGLTQETQYF. CDR3 DNA sequence: TGTGCCAGTAGTATATCGGGACTGACACAAGAGACCCAGTACTTC.

The V call is TRBV5-1, the J call TRBJ2-7, with 11 bases matching TRBD1. CDR1 is SGHRS and CDR2 is YFSETQ in the germline V gene. The CDR3 runs to 15 residues. The V and J ends lost 4 bases and 5 bases, in that order; junction bases with no gene match: 8. CDR3 sequence (DNA): TGCGCCAGCAGCGCCGGACAGGGGGCTCCCCACGAGCAGTACTTC. This sequence encodes CASSAGQGAPHEQYF.

The CDR3 DNA reads TGTGCCAGTGGGGACAGCAGTAACTATGGCTACACCTTC. As protein: CASGDSSNYGYTF. V and J are TRBV19 and TRBJ1-2; 7 nucleotides agree with TRBD1. Germline loops: CDR1 LNHDA, CDR2 SQIVND (reference sequence). V was pared by 8 bases and J by 1 base, with 4 bases of the junction left unmatched. The length of the CDR3 is 13 residues.

The chain carries TRBV2 and TRBJ2-5; D gene unclear. Germline values: CDR1 SNHLY, CDR2 FYNNEI. V lost 6 bases to trimming and J lost 4 bases, with 15 bases between them. The CDR3 covers 14 residues. Written as DNA, the CDR3 is TGTGCCAGCAGCCCGTACGTGTCCCGAGAGACCCAGTACTTC. It encodes CASSPYVSRETQYF.

For the CDR3, the DNA is TGTGCCAGCAGCCAAGAGGGGGGCGGCACCGGGGAGCTGTTTTTT. Its protein is CASSQEGGGTGELFF. This chain uses TRBV4-2 with TRBJ2-2; D might be TRBD1 or TRBD2, each matching 6 bases. The CDR3 has 15 amino acids. Per the germline V gene, CDR1 is LGHNA and CDR2 is YNFKEQ. Trimming left V 0 bases short and J 4 bases short, with 9 bases between.

The chain links TRBV10-3 to TRBJ1-2; no reliable D call. The CDR3 runs 13 residues. Germline V gives CDR1 ENHRY, CDR2 SYGVKD. Trimming stripped 6 bases from V and 4 bases from J, with 12 bases between. DNA for the CDR3: TGTGCCATCAGAGCAGGAGACCTCTATGGCTACACCTTC. Translation gives CAIRAGDLYGYTF.

The V call is TRBV2, the J call TRBJ2-4, with D possibly being TRBD1 or TRBD2 (6 bases each). Trimming took 9 bases from V and 3 from J, leaving 9 bases between them. Germline V lookup: CDR1 SNHLY, CDR2 FYNNEI. The CDR3 runs 12 residues. The CDR3 region is CARGGSKNIQYF. The CDR3 nucleotides read TGTGCCAGGGGGGGCAGCAAAAACATTCAGTACTTC.

The chain couples TRBV6-5 to TRBJ2-5; D is unclear. The CDR3 is made up of 12 amino acids. Between the trimmed V and J ends, which lost 6 bases and 7 bases, there was a span of 12 bases. CDR1 and CDR2 (germline): MNHEY, SVGAGI. The CDR3 sequence is CASRRPSGTQYF. DNA of the CDR3: TGTGCCAGCAGGAGGCCCTCGGGGACCCAGTACTTC.

The table lists this clone with a count of one. The rearrangement links TRBV4-1 to TRBJ1-1; the D is unclear. Germline CDR1 and CDR2: MGHRA and YSYEKL. This CDR3 has 14 amino acids. Trimming left V 1 base short and J 0 bases short, with 6 bases between. The CDR3 coding sequence is TGCGCCAGCAGCCAAGTCGCACTGAACACTGAAGCTTTCTTT. Translation gives CASSQVALNTEAFF.

This clone was seen a handful of times. This chain links TRBV7-9 with TRBJ2-2; no clear D. Germline V lookup: CDR1 SEHNR, CDR2 FQNEAQ (reference sequence). V was pared by 5 bases and J by 9 bases, with 16 bases between. The CDR3 has 14 residues. The CDR3 nucleotides are TGTGCCAGCAGCATTTTCCCCGGAGCAAGGGAGCTGTTTTTT. Encoded protein: CASSIFPGARELFF.

This rearrangement joins TRBV5-1 to TRBJ2-3; D call uncertain. Trimming took off 2 bases at V and 6 bases at J, with 10 bases between the two ends. Germline CDR1 SGHRS, CDR2 YFSETQ. This CDR3 has 13 amino acids. The CDR3 region is CASSFGPSDTQYF. CDR3 nucleotide sequence: TGCGCCAGCAGCTTCGGACCCTCGGATACGCAGTATTTT.

As regards this clone: A junction end diverges from the germline sequence, so it may reflect a read error. The chain links TRBV7-7 to TRBJ1-5; D gene unclear. The CDR3 runs to 18 residues. The germline CDR1 and CDR2 sequences are SSHAT and FNYEAQ (reference sequence). Here the CDR3 reads CASSSRLGRIISNQPQHF. CDR3 bases: TGTGCTAGCAGCTCGAGACTGGGCCGGATAATTAGCAATCAGCCCCAGCATTTT.

The V gene is TRBV2, the J gene TRBJ2-3; D not resolved. Trimming shortened V by 4 bases and J by 13 bases, and 15 bases separated the two germline ends. Germline V lookup: CDR1 SNHLY, CDR2 FYNNEI. The CDR3 runs to 12 residues. The CDR3 nucleotides read TGTGCCAGCAGTGTCATTATGCTCACTGAGTATTTT. Translating gives CASSVIMLTEYF. Full variable domain (missing parts from reference TRBV2 and TRBJ2-3): EPEVTQTPSHQVTQMGQEVILRCVPISNHLYFYWYRQILGQKVEFLVSFYNNEISEKSEIFDDQFSVERPDGSNFTLKIRSTKLEDSAMYFCASSVIMLTEYFGPGTRLTVL.

This chain uses TRBV5-1 with TRBJ2-3, with D uncertain. Germline V gene sequence: CDR1 SGHRS, CDR2 YFSETQ. This CDR3 has 13 amino acids. V was shortened by 3 bases and J by 6 bases, with 11 bases between the two germline ends. DNA for the CDR3: TGCGCCAGCAGCTCGGCAGGATACGATACGCAGTATTTT. Its translation is CASSSAGYDTQYF.

The chain employs TRBV14 and TRBJ2-7; 8 nucleotides agree with TRBD2. V lost 3 bases to trimming and J lost 5 bases; unmatched junction nucleotides: 9. This CDR3 comprises 15 residues. Germline CDR1 and CDR2: SGHDN and FVKESK. The CDR3 is CASSQTNGAGDEQYF. CDR3 DNA: TGTGCCAGCAGCCAGACAAATGGAGCGGGGGACGAGCAGTACTTC. The full variable domain, with the rest looked up from reference TRBV14 and TRBJ2-7, is EAGVTQFPSHSVIEKGQTVTLRCDPISGHDNLYWYRRVMGKEIKFLLHFVKESKQDESGMPNNRFLAERTGGTYSTLKVQPAELEDSGVYFCASSQTNGAGDEQYFGPGTRLTVT.